A selection of T cell receptor beta chains follows, all from one sample in a study of cytomegalovirus exposure and HLA in healthy donors. Assay used: immunoSEQ multiplex PCR; TCRdb lists only in-frame clones, some missing. The sample totals around 100,000 clones. Sequencing was done on a sample of PBMCs. The receptors shown here come from a man aged 45-65 years in good health and CMV-seronegative. CDR3s include the opening cysteine and the closing phenylalanine or tryptophan.

>TRBJ2-1|TRBV27
CASSLYRGERGPYNEQFF
>TRBJ2-1|TRBV14
CASRPIIAGAPFNEQFF
>TRBJ2-5|TRBV29-1
CSSGREGGETQYF
>TRBJ2-7|TRBV6-5
CASSYSTGHQNYEQYF
>TRBJ1-5|TRBV19
CASSWSRQDYQPQHF
>TRBJ1-1|TRBV5-1
CASSSRQNNTEAFF
>TRBJ1-2|TRBV9
CASRAGTGFYGYTF
>TRBJ2-7|TRBV11-2
CASSPPGAVWEQYF
>TRBJ2-2|TRBV7-2
CASSLRTGGSTGELFF
>TRBJ1-3|TRBV5-1
CASSLQSLSGNTIYF
>TRBJ1-2|TRBV6-5
CASSYRDSYGYTF
>TRBJ2-7|TRBV27
CASSQAYRDYEQYF
>TRBJ1-1|TRBV19
CASSLGKGTGDTEAFF
>TRBJ2-1|TRBV7-8
CASSFPRGGSSYNEQFF
>TRBJ2-5|TRBV6-6
CASRQGQGGFRTQYF
>TRBJ1-1|TRBV7-9
CASSSQGGTEAFF
>TRBJ2-1|TRBV7-2
CASSLATRYPNEQFF
>TRBJ2-3|TRBV4-1
CASSQALAGGLITQYF
>TRBJ2-7|TRBV15
CATSRAGQGIAYEQYF
>TRBJ1-3|TRBV19
CASSIFTGGSGNTIYF
>TRBJ1-2|TRBV7-8
CASSPTALSYGYTF
>TRBJ2-3|TRBV28
CASSLSGRGTDTQYF
>TRBJ2-7|TRBV7-9
CASSSGDSSYEQYF
>TRBJ1-1|TRBV18
CASSRAGGNTEAFF
>TRBJ1-5|TRBV4-1
CASSQAEDRGLPQPQHF
>TRBJ1-5|TRBV7-2
CASSLDSSNQPQHF
>TRBJ1-6|TRBV4-3
CASSQTPGGGYNSPLHF
>TRBJ1-1|TRBV9
CASSVQGTRNTEAFF
>TRBJ1-5|TRBV19
CASSPGGWDQPQHF
>TRBJ2-6|TRBV5-6
CASSLGVSGANVLTF
>TRBJ2-2|TRBV4-3
CASSQDRGGTGELFF
>TRBJ1-3|TRBV7-9
CASSFGQLSGNTIYF
>TRBJ1-2|TRBV18
CASSGPGQNYGYTF
>TRBJ1-2|TRBV29-1
CSVGDRGDGYTF
>TRBJ2-4|TRBV11-2
CASSSTASNIQYF
>TRBJ2-7|TRBV6-5
CASSPGRTGSYEQYF
>TRBJ2-5|TRBV7-9
CASSPPTGTETQYF
>TRBJ2-1|TRBV5-1
CASSLGGLYNEQFF
>TRBJ2-7|TRBV4-1
CASSHMTGEQYF
>TRBJ1-1|TRBV18
CASSRGDRMNTEAFF
>TRBJ2-5|TRBV15
CATSRDAGAYQETQYF
>TRBJ2-7|TRBV7-3
CASSLTRTSVYEQYF
>TRBJ1-2|TRBV5-1
CASSPLDGQGNYGYTF
>TRBJ1-2|TRBV15
CATSRRTGAYDGYTF
>TRBJ2-1|TRBV7-3
CASSTSGTSASEQFF
>TRBJ2-7|TRBV6-1
CASSEGGTYIYEQYF
>TRBJ2-3|TRBV13
CASSFRQAKGDTQYF
>TRBJ2-3|TRBV4-1
CASSQLGTGRDTQYF
>TRBJ2-2|TRBV9
CASSSRQGSPGELFF
>TRBJ1-2|TRBV7-9
CASSPYYGYTF
>TRBJ2-7|TRBV5-1
CASSADPDRWVYEQYF
>TRBJ2-5|TRBV5-1
CASSLGSASGQETQYF
>TRBJ1-1|TRBV20-1
CSASRQEGAFF